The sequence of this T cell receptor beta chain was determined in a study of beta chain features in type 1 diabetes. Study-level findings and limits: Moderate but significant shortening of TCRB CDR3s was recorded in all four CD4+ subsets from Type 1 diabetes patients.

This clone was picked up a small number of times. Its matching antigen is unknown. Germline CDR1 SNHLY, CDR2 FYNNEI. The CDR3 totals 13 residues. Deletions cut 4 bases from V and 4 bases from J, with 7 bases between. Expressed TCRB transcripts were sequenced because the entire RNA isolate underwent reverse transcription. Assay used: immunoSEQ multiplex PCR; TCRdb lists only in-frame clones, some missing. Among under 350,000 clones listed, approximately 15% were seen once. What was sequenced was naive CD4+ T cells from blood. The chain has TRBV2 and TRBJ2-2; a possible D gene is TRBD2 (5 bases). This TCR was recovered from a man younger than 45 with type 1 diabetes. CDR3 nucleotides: TGTGCCAGCAGTGTCGAGGGCACCGGGGAGCTGTTTTTT. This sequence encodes CASSVEGTGELFF.